This T cell receptor beta chain was sequenced for a study of beta chain features in type 1 diabetes. Stem cell-like memory, regulatory, central memory and naive CD4+ cells were sorted via CD45RO/CCR7/CD25/CD127/CD95/CD27. This clone was observed many times. Its matching antigen is unknown. Expressed TCRB transcripts were sequenced because the entire RNA isolate underwent reverse transcription. Profiled with immunoSEQ multiplex PCR; TCRdb holds only in-frame clones, not every one. The sample consists of some 350,000 clones, over 9% of them appearing once. Trimming took off 3 bases at V and 4 bases at J, with 10 bases between the two ends. The CDR3 consists of 13 residues. From germline, CDR1 is MNHEY and CDR2 SMNVEV (reference sequence). Overall study findings and caveats: Among patients with Type 1 diabetes, TCRB CDR3s were moderately but significantly shorter in every one of the four CD4+ subsets.

The clonotype was recovered from a man aged 25 to 40 with type 1 diabetes. Source material: central memory CD4+ T cells from blood. V is TRBV27 and J is TRBJ2-7; D not resolved. CDR3 bases: TGTGCCAGCAGTTTGAACAGTGGATACGAGCAGTACTTC. It encodes CASSLNSGYEQYF.